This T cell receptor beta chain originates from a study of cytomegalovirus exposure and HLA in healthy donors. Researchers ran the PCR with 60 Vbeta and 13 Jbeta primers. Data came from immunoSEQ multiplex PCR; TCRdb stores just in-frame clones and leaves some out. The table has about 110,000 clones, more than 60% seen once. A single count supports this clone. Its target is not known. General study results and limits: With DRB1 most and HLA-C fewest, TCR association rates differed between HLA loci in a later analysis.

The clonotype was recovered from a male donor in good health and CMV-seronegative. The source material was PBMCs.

The CDR3 is CASSEDGTYEQYF. CDR3 coding DNA: TGTGCCAGCAGTGAAGACGGTACCTACGAGCAGTACTTC. The chain joins TRBV6-1 to TRBJ2-7; D gene unclear. The germline V and J ends were trimmed by 1 base and 2 bases, with 6 bases remaining between them. Germline V gene data show CDR1 as MNHNS and CDR2 as SASEGT. The CDR3 covers 13 residues.